These 7 T cell receptor beta chains came from one sample sequenced in a study of blood T cells in healthy people across ages. A second PCR of 7 to 11 cycles used a sample-barcoded 5' primer and a J-beta primer mix. TCRdb called the 5' RACE reads again in MiXCR, with one record for every CDR3 protein. The data contain roughly 800,000 distinct CDR3 sequences, 40% to 65% of them seen just once; the ten biggest clones take up about 38%. The specimen sequenced was blood. Source of these receptors: a man at least 80 years old in good health.

This clonotype was detected ten times or more. V and J are TRBV29-1 and TRBJ2-5; D might be TRBD1 or TRBD2, each matching 5 bases. The CDR3 is made up of 10 amino acids. Germline CDR1 SQVTM, CDR2 ANQGSEA. Trimming took 6 bases from V and 5 from J, leaving 7 bases between them. This CDR3 reads CSVGDETQYF. The CDR3 region has the DNA TGCAGCGTGGGGGACGAGACCCAGTACTTC.

The chain couples TRBV7-2 to TRBJ2-6; 7 bases line up with TRBD2. The CDR3 spans 17 residues. Germline-derived CDR1 and CDR2 are SGHTA and FQGNSA. V trimming: 5 bases; J trimming: 0 bases; junction bases outside the gene matches: 7. The CDR3, as DNA: TGTGCCAGCAGCCCCGGACTAGTGAGCTCTGGGGCCAACGTCCTGACTTTC. This codes for CASSPGLVSSGANVLTF.

The chain couples TRBV7-2 to TRBJ2-7; TRBD1 is a possible D gene (5 bases). V was pared by 3 bases and J by 0 bases, with 12 bases between. The CDR3 loop spans 15 amino acids. Per the germline V gene, CDR1 is SGHTA and CDR2 is FQGNSA. CDR3 loop: CASSFRQPGSYEQYF. CDR3 nucleotides: TGTGCCAGCAGCTTCAGACAGCCCGGCTCCTACGAGCAGTACTTC.

This clonotype was found a few times. The chain carries TRBV12-5 and TRBJ2-7, with D unresolved. V was clipped by 1 base and J by 7 bases, with 14 bases between them. This CDR3 comprises 14 residues. CDR1 is LGHNT and CDR2 is FRNRAP in the germline V gene. As DNA, the CDR3 is TGTGCTAGTGGTTTGGCCGCAATCTCCGGGGAGCAGTACTTC. Its translation is CASGLAAISGEQYF.

The J gene is TRBJ2-7, the V gene TRBV4-2; D is perhaps TRBD1 (5 bases). The V and J ends lost 4 bases and 2 bases respectively, with 12 bases between them. CDR1 and CDR2 (germline): LGHNA, YNFKEQ. This CDR3 comprises 14 residues. CDR3 region: CASSPSRVPYEQYF. DNA for the CDR3: TGTGCCAGCAGCCCATCCAGGGTACCCTACGAGCAGTACTTC.

This clonotype was seen only a few times. V is TRBV5-1 and J is TRBJ2-1; D not resolved. The CDR3 is made up of 12 amino acids. Trimming left V 0 bases short and J 10 bases short, with 8 bases between. The germline CDR1 and CDR2 sequences are SGHRS and YFSETQ. The CDR3 bases are TGCGCCAGCAGCTTGGGGGTGGCCGAGCAGTTCTTC. Amino acids: CASSLGVAEQFF.

V gene TRBV5-1 combines with J gene TRBJ1-4; D may be TRBD1 (6 bases). This CDR3 is built from 14 residues. V shed 2 bases and J shed 4 bases, with 9 bases lying between them. Germline CDR1 is SGHRS and CDR2 is YFSETQ. Here the CDR3 DNA reads TGCGCCAGCAGCTTCGGGGGGCGTAATGAAAAACTGTTTTTT. As protein: CASSFGGRNEKLFF.